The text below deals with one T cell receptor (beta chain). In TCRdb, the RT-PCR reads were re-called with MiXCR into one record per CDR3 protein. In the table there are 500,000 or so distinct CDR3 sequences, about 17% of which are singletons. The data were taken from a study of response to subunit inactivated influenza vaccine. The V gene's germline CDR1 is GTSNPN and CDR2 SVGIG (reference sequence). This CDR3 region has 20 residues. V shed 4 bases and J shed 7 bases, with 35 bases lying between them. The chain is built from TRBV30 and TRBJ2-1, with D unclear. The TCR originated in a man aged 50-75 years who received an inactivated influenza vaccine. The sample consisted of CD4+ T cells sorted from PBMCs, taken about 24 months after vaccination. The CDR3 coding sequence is TGTGCCTGGACGGCCTCCCCATCCGCGATTTCTTCGGTACAAAGGAATGAGCAGTTCTTC. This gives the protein CAWTASPSAISSVQRNEQFF.